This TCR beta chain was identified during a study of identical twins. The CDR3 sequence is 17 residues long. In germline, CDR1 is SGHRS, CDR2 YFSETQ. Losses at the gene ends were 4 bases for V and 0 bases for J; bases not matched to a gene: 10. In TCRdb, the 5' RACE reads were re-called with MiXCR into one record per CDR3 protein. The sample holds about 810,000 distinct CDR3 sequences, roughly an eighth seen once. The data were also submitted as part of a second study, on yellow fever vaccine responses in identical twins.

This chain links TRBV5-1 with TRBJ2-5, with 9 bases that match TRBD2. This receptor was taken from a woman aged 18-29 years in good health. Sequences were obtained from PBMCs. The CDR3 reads CASSRSGGATNQETQYF. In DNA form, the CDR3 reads TGCGCCAGCAGCCGTAGCGGGGGAGCAACTAACCAAGAGACCCAGTACTTC. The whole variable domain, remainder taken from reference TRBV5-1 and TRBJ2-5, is KAGVTQTPRYLIKTRGQQVTLSCSPISGHRSVSWYQQTPGQGLQFLFEYFSETQRNKGNFPGRFSGRQFSNSRSEMNVSTLELGDSALYLCASSRSGGATNQETQYFGPGTRLLVL.